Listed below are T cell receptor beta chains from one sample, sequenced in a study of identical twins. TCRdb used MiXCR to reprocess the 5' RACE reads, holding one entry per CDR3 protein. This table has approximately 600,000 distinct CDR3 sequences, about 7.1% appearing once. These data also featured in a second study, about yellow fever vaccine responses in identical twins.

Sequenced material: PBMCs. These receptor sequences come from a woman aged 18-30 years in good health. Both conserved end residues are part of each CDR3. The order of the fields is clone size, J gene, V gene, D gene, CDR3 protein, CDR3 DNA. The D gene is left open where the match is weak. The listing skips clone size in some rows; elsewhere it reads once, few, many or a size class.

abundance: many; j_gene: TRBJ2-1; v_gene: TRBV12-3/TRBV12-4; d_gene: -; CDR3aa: CASSLESGSYNEQFF; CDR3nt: TGTGCCAGCAGTTTAGAGTCGGGCTCCTACAATGAGCAGTTCTTC
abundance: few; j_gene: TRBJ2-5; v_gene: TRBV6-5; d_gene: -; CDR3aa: CASSYSGLPQETQYF; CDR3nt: TGTGCCAGCAGTTACTCGGGACTGCCCCAAGAGACCCAGTACTTC
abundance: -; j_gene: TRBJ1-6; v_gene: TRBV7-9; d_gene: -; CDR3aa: CASSLPRTSSSYNSPLHF; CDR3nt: TGTGCCAGCAGCTTACCCCGGACAAGCAGCTCCTATAATTCACCCCTCCACTTT
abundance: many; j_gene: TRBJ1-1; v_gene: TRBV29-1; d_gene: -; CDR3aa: CSVEKGLGNTEAFF; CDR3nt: TGCAGCGTTGAGAAGGGGCTAGGGAACACTGAAGCTTTCTTT
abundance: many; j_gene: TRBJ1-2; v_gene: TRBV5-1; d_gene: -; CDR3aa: CASSVGDRIYGYTF; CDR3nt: TGCGCCAGCAGCGTGGGAGACAGGATCTATGGCTACACCTTC
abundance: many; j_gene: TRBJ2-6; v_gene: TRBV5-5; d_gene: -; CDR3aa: CASSLTASGANVLTF; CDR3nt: TGTGCCAGCAGCTTGACAGCCTCTGGGGCCAACGTCCTGACTTTC
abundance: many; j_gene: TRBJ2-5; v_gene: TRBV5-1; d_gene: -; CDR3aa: CASSRPLQGGLQETQYF; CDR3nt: TGCGCCAGCAGCCGCCCGTTACAGGGGGGGCTACAAGAGACCCAGTACTTC
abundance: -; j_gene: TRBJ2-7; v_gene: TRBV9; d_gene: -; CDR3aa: CASSPQTGSYEQYF; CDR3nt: TGTGCCAGCAGCCCCCAGACTGGTTCCTACGAGCAGTACTTC
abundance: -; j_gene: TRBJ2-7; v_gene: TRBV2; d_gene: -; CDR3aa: CASSESPGPRNEQYF; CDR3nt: TGTGCCAGCAGTGAATCTCCAGGCCCCCGGAACGAGCAGTACTTC
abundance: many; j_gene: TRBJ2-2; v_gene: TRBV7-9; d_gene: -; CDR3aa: CASSLVGSSGELFF; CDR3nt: TGTGCCAGCAGCTTAGTCGGCAGTTCCGGGGAGCTGTTTTTT
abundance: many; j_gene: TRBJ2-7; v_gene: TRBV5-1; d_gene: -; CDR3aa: CASSSGQYEQYF; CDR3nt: TGCGCCAGCAGCTCCGGACAATACGAGCAGTACTTC
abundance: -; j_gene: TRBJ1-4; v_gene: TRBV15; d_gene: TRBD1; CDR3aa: CATSTRTGGSGNEKLFF; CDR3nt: TGTGCCACCAGCACCCGGACAGGGGGCTCGGGTAATGAAAAACTGTTTTTT
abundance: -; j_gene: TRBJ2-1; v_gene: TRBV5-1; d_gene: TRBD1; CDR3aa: CASSYRDRAVDEQFF; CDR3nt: TGCGCCAGCAGCTACCGGGACAGGGCGGTGGATGAGCAGTTCTTC
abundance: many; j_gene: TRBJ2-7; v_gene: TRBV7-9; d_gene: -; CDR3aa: CASQGHGYYEQYF; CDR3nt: TGTGCCAGCCAAGGACACGGGTACTACGAGCAGTACTTC
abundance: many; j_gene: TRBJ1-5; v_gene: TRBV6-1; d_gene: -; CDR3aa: CASSESSGVNQPQHF; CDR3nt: TGTGCCAGCAGTGAGTCGTCAGGGGTCAATCAGCCCCAGCATTTT
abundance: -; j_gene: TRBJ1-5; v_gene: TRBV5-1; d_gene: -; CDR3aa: CASSLDGAFNQPQHF; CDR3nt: TGCGCCAGCAGCTTGGATGGGGCCTTCAATCAGCCCCAGCATTTT
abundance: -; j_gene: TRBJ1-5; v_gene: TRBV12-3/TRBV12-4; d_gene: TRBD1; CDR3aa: CASSLTGNRGGQPQHF; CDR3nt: TGTGCCAGCAGTTTGACTGGAAACAGGGGAGGCCAGCCCCAGCATTTT
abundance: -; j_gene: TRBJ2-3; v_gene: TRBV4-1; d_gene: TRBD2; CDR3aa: CASSQDLHFGGGGTDTQYF; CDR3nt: TGCGCCAGCAGCCAAGATCTACATTTCGGGGGGGGAGGGACAGATACGCAGTATTTT
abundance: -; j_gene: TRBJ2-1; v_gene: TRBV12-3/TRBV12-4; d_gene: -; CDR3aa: CASSPEWGAGNEQFF; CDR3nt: TGTGCCAGCAGTCCCGAGTGGGGGGCGGGGAATGAGCAGTTCTTC
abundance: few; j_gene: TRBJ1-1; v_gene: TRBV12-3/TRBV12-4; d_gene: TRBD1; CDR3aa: CASSLSRTGPNTEAFF; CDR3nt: TGTGCCAGCAGTTTAAGTCGGACAGGGCCCAACACTGAAGCTTTCTTT
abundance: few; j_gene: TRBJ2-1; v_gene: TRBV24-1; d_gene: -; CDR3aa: CATSVRVNNEQFF; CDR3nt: TGTGCCACCAGTGTCCGGGTTAACAATGAGCAGTTCTTC
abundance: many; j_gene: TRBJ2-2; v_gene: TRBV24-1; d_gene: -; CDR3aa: CATSSGESRELFF; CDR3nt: TGTGCCACCAGCTCGGGAGAATCCCGGGAGCTGTTTTTT
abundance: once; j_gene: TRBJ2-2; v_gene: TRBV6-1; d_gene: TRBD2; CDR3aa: CASNGRETGELFF; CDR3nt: TGTGCCAGCAACGGGAGGGAAACCGGGGAGCTGTTTTTT
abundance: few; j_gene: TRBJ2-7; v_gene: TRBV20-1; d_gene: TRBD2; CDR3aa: CSARVTSGGEQYF; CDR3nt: TGCAGTGCTAGAGTGACTAGCGGGGGCGAGCAGTACTTC
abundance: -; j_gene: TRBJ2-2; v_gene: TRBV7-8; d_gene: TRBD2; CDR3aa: CASSPRTSGSSSTGELFF; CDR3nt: TGTGCCAGCAGCCCGAGGACTAGCGGGAGTTCGAGCACCGGGGAGCTGTTTTTT
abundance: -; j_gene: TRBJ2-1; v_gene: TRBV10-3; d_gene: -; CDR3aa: CAISGTGDEQFF; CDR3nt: TGTGCCATCAGTGGAACCGGGGATGAGCAGTTCTTC
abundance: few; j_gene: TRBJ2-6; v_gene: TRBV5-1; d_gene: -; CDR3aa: CASSISSAYSGANVLTF; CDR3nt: TGCGCCAGCAGCATCTCATCCGCCTACTCTGGGGCCAACGTCCTGACTTTC
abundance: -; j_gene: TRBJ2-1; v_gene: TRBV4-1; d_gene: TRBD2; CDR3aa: CASSQTTSGFYNEQFF; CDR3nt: TGCGCCAGCAGCCAAACGACTAGCGGATTCTACAATGAGCAGTTCTTC
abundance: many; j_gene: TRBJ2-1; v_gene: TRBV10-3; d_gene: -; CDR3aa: CAISERGRRYNEQFF; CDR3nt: TGTGCCATCAGTGAGCGGGGCAGGCGATACAATGAGCAGTTCTTC
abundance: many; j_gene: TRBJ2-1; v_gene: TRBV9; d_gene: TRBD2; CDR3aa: CASSVGGREAWQFF; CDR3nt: TGTGCCAGCAGCGTAGGTGGGCGGGAGGCTTGGCAGTTCTTC
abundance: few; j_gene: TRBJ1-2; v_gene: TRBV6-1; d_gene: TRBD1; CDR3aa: CASSAYRGGDYGYTF; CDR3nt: TGTGCCAGCAGTGCCTACAGGGGGGGGGACTATGGCTACACCTTC
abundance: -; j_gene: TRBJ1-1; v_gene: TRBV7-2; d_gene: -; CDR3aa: CASKLAPQGAAFF; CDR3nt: TGTGCCAGCAAACTAGCCCCCCAGGGTGCGGCTTTCTTT
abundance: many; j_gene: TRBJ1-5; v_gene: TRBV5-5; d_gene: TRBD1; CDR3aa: CASSPGGTGRQPQHF; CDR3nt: TGTGCCAGCAGCCCGGGAGGGACAGGGCGGCAGCCCCAGCATTTT
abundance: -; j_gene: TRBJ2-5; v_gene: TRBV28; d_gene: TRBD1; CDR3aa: CASNFGTEQETQYF; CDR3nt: TGTGCCAGCAATTTCGGGACAGAACAAGAGACCCAGTACTTC
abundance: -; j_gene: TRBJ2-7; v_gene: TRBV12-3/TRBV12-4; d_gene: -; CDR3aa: CASSLQAWGRGSYEQYF; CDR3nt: TGTGCCAGCAGTCTACAAGCTTGGGGCCGAGGCTCCTACGAGCAGTACTTC
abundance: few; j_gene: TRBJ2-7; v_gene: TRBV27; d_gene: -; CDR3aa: CASSRSVGDIYEQYF; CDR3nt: TGTGCCAGCAGCCGGTCGGTAGGCGATATTTACGAGCAGTACTTC
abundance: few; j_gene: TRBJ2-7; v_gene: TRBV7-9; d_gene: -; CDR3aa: CASSQSAGQTNYEQYF; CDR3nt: TGTGCCAGCAGTCAGTCAGCGGGACAGACTAACTACGAGCAGTACTTC
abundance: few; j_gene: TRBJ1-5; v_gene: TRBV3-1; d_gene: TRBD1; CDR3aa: CASSQGGYTGVGNQPQHF; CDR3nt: TGTGCCAGCAGCCAAGGCGGGTATACAGGGGTTGGAAATCAGCCCCAGCATTTT
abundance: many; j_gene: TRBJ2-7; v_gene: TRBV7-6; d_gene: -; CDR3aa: CASSLAPGNVYEQYF; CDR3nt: TGTGCCAGCAGCTTAGCGCCTGGTAACGTATACGAGCAGTACTTC
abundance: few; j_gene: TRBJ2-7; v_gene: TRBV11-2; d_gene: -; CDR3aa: CASSLPGHYEQYF; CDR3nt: TGTGCCAGCAGCTTACCAGGGCACTACGAGCAGTACTTC
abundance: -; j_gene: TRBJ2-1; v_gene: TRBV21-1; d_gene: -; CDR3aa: CASPGPSYNEQFF; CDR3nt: TGTGCCAGCCCTGGACCGTCCTACAATGAGCAGTTCTTC
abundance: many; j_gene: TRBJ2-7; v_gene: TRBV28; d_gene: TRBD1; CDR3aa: CASTLTGRREQYF; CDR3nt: TGTGCCAGCACTCTGACAGGGCGACGCGAGCAGTACTTC
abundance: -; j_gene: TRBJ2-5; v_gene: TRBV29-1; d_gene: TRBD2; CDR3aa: CSVEVGGGAGTQYF; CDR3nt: TGCAGCGTTGAAGTGGGCGGGGGGGCTGGGACCCAGTACTTC
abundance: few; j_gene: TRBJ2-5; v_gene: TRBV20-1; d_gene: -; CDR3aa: CSAPKARDSQETQYF; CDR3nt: TGCAGTGCTCCAAAAGCCCGAGACAGCCAAGAGACCCAGTACTTC
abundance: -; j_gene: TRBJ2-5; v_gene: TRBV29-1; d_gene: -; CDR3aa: CSVEDRRRGTETQYF; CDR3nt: TGCAGCGTTGAAGATCGGAGGAGGGGTACTGAGACCCAGTACTTC
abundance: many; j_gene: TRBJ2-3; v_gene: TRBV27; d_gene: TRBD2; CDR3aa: CASKGLAGATSTDTQYF; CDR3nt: TGTGCCAGCAAGGGACTAGCGGGAGCTACTAGCACAGATACGCAGTATTTT
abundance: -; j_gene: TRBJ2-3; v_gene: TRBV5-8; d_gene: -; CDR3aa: CASSLALLATGTDTQYF; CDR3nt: TGTGCCAGCAGCTTGGCCTTGTTGGCAACTGGCACAGATACGCAGTATTTT
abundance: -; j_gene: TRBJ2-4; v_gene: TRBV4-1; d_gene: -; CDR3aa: CASSPLGGSLNIQYF; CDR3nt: TGCGCCAGCAGCCCTTTGGGGGGCAGCCTAAACATTCAGTACTTC
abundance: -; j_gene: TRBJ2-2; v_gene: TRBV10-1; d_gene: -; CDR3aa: CASSDDSGPASGELFF; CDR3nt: TGCGCCAGCAGTGACGATTCCGGGCCTGCGAGCGGGGAGCTGTTTTTT
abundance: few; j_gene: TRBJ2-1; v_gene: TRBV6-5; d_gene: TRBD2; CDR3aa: CASSYSRGREYEQFF; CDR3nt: TGTGCCAGCAGTTACTCCCGCGGGAGGGAATATGAGCAGTTCTTC
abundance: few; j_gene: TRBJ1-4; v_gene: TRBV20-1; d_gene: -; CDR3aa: CSARDVRRVGEKLFF; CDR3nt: TGCAGTGCTAGAGATGTCAGGAGGGTTGGAGAAAAACTGTTTTTT
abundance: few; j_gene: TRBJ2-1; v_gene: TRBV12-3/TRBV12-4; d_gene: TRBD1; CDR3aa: CASSYDRVLYNEQFF; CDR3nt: TGTGCCAGCAGCTATGACAGGGTTTTATACAATGAGCAGTTCTTC
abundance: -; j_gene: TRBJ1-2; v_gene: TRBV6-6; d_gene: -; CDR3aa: CASSLGDVYGYTF; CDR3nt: TGTGCCAGCAGCCTAGGGGACGTCTATGGCTACACCTTC
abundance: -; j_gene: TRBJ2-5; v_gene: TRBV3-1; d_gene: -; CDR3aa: CASSQDVAGETQYF; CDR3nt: TGTGCCAGCAGCCAAGATGTGGCGGGGGAGACCCAGTACTTC